This entry lists 3 T cell receptor beta chains sequenced from one sample in a study of CD4 T cells in relation to SARS-CoV-2 and coronaviruses. Repertoires were generated with immunoSEQ multiplex PCR, while TCRdb's copy carries only in-frame clones and drops some. The sample lists about 59,000 clones; 86% were seen once. Before the COVID-19 pandemic, during about 2011-2019, CD4+ T cells were taken from unexposed donors. The sequenced material came from memory CD4+ T cells from PBMCs. The source is a human donor in good health.

The chain uses TRBV6-5 and TRBJ1-1; D call uncertain. Trimming removed 0 bases at V and 1 base at J, with 9 bases between. Germline V gene sequence: CDR1 MNHEY, CDR2 SVGAGI. The CDR3 contains 15 residues. The CDR3 nucleotides are TGTGCCAGCAGTTACTCTTTCATAGGGAACACTGAAGCTTTCTTT. Its protein product is CASSYSFIGNTEAFF.

The chain has TRBV6-5 and TRBJ2-2, with TRBD2 as a possible D gene (5 bases). This CDR3 has 13 amino acids. CDR1 and CDR2 from the germline V gene are MNHEY and SVGAGI. Trimming stripped 6 bases from V and 7 bases from J, with 12 bases between. In DNA form, the CDR3 reads TGTGCCAGCAGCCCAGAGGGTAACGGGGAGCTGTTTTTT. Residues: CASSPEGNGELFF.

The CDR3 coding sequence is TGTGCCAGCAGTTTGGAGAGGTGGCATGAGCAGTTCTTC. Residues: CASSLERWHEQFF. The chain couples TRBV27 to TRBJ2-1; no definite D call. The CDR3 is 13 amino acids. Germline-derived CDR1 and CDR2 are MNHEY and SMNVEV (reference sequence). Trimming cost V 3 bases and J 8 bases, with 11 bases left between them.